Each of the 18 T cell receptor beta chains below was sequenced from the same sample in a study of blood T cell repertoires in COVID-19. Here immunoSEQ multiplex PCR was the method, and the copy in TCRdb shows in-frame clones only, minus some. Here the sample spans fewer than 200,000 clones, around 83% being singletons. The sample consisted of peripheral blood. These receptors originate from a human donor in a cohort sampled during active COVID-19.

The chain has TRBV19 and TRBJ1-2; D is uncertain. V was cut by 7 bases and J by 1 base, with 16 bases left in between. The CDR3 is made up of 15 amino acids. Germline V CDR1 and CDR2: LNHDA, SQIVND (reference sequence). CDR3 amino acids: CASMSQAQNNYGYTF. The CDR3 nucleotides read TGTGCCAGTATGTCGCAGGCTCAGAATAACTATGGCTACACCTTC.

V gene TRBV11-1 combines with J gene TRBJ2-5; 13 nucleotides match TRBD2. V lost 8 bases to trimming and J lost 6 bases; unmatched junction nucleotides: 9. Germline V gives CDR1 SGHAT, CDR2 FQDESV (reference sequence). The CDR3 length is 15 residues. The CDR3 DNA follows: TGTGCCAGCGGACTAGCGGGAGTGATTTTGCAGACCCAGTACTTC. Translation: CASGLAGVILQTQYF.

V usage is TRBV27 and J usage is TRBJ2-1, with TRBD2 matching over 11 bases. This CDR3 is built from 19 residues. From germline, CDR1 is MNHEY and CDR2 SMNVEV (reference sequence). With 2 bases clipped from V and 5 bases from J, the junction kept 14 bases outside the gene matches. The CDR3 here is CASSLRAPLGTSGNNEQFF. CDR3 DNA: TGTGCCAGCAGTTTACGGGCCCCCCTCGGGACTAGCGGTAACAATGAGCAGTTCTTC.

The chain couples TRBV15 to TRBJ2-6; 8 bases are a match to TRBD1. CDR3 size: 16 residues. V trimming: 3 bases; J trimming: 4 bases; junction bases outside the gene matches: 5. The V gene's germline CDR1 is LNHNV and CDR2 YYDKDF (reference sequence). Here the CDR3 DNA reads TGTGCCACCAGCAGGGACAGGGCTGGGGGGGCCAACGTCCTGACTTTC. Translation gives CATSRDRAGGANVLTF.

This clone was picked up a small number of times. This rearrangement joins TRBV28 to TRBJ1-3; D gene unclear. The germline V gene encodes CDR1 MDHEN and CDR2 SYDVKM. This CDR3 contains 14 residues. Trimming pared 4 bases from V and 2 bases from J, leaving 9 bases between. Here the CDR3 reads CASSSTEAGNTIYF. For the CDR3, the DNA is TGTGCCAGCAGTTCTACCGAGGCTGGAAACACCATATATTTT.

The chain links TRBV19 to TRBJ1-1; D remains ambiguous. CDR3 length equals 15 residues. CDR1 and CDR2 from the germline V gene are LNHDA and SQIVND (reference sequence). Trimming cost V 7 bases and J 0 bases, with 15 bases left between them. The DNA of the CDR3 is TGTGCCAGTATGCGTACTGTTCAAATGAACACTGAAGCTTTCTTT. This sequence encodes CASMRTVQMNTEAFF.

This rearrangement joins TRBV10-1 to TRBJ2-5, with a possible D match to TRBD1 (5 bases). V was pared by 0 bases and J by 4 bases, with 15 bases between. The CDR3 has 16 residues. Germline V gene data show CDR1 as WNHNN and CDR2 as SYGVQD (reference sequence). The CDR3 DNA reads TGCGCCAGCAGTGAGTCGGTCGGCAGGGTTTTAGAGACCCAGTACTTC. Its protein is CASSESVGRVLETQYF.

The V call is TRBV25-1, the J call TRBJ1-3; D uncertain. The CDR3 totals 15 residues. V gave up 1 base and J gave up 0 bases, with 7 bases separating them. Germline V lookup: CDR1 MGHDK, CDR2 SYGVNS. CDR3 in amino acids: CASSESVISGNTIYF. In nucleotides, the CDR3 is TGTGCCAGCAGTGAATCAGTCATCTCTGGAAACACCATATATTTT.

V is TRBV2 and J is TRBJ2-3; D gene unclear. CDR3 size: 11 residues. Trimming stripped 3 bases from V and 7 bases from J, with 5 bases between. The V gene's germline CDR1 is SNHLY and CDR2 FYNNEI. CDR3 residues: CASSEAYTQYF. The CDR3 nucleotides read TGTGCCAGCAGTGAGGCCTATACGCAGTATTTT.

This clone was recorded a few times. The rearrangement uses TRBV27 and TRBJ1-2; D unclear. V lost 8 bases and J 6 bases, leaving 10 bases between the germline ends. Germline values: CDR1 MNHEY, CDR2 SMNVEV (reference sequence). The CDR3 is made up of 11 amino acids. CDR3 nucleotides: TGTGCCAGCCCCCCACAGAATGGCTACACCTTC. Encoded protein: CASPPQNGYTF.

This sequence joins TRBV4-3 and TRBJ1-5, with D possibly matching TRBD1 (5 bases). The germline V gene encodes CDR1 LGHNA and CDR2 YSLEER. CDR3 size: 15 residues. The V and J ends lost 0 bases and 7 bases respectively, with 13 bases between them. This CDR3 is CASSQDSGMVQPQHF. The DNA of the CDR3 is TGCGCCAGCAGCCAAGATTCAGGGATGGTGCAGCCCCAGCATTTT.

A single count supports this clone. This chain links TRBV6-5 with TRBJ1-6, with 8 bases aligning to TRBD1. Per the germline V gene, CDR1 is MNHEY and CDR2 is SVGAGI. The CDR3 runs to 15 residues. V was pared by 4 bases and J by 9 bases, with 8 bases of the junction left unmatched. Here the CDR3 DNA reads TGTGCCAGCAGTTTGACAGGGGTGGGTAGTTCACCCCTCCACTTT. This translates into CASSLTGVGSSPLHF.

In the case of this clone: Other DNA sequences from this sample encode an identical CDR3 as well. The chain employs TRBV2 and TRBJ1-2; 12 bases map to TRBD1. This CDR3 contains 15 residues. The ends lost 2 bases at V and 7 bases at J; junction bases unmatched: 5. CDR1 is SNHLY, CDR2 FYNNEI, per germline. The CDR3 coding sequence is TGTGCCAGCAGTGAATTGGGACAGGGGGCGGGTGGCTACACCTTC. As protein: CASSELGQGAGGYTF.

This clone was observed a handful of times. The chain employs TRBV4-2 and TRBJ1-1, with D uncertain. Trimming removed 1 base from V and 9 bases from J, with 12 bases in between. Germline lookup yields CDR1 LGHNA and CDR2 YNFKEQ. This CDR3 contains 13 residues. The CDR3 is CASSQGRVIKAFF. The DNA of the CDR3 is TGTGCCAGCAGCCAAGGGAGGGTGATCAAAGCTTTCTTT.

The rearrangement joins TRBV27 to TRBJ1-5; 7 bases match TRBD1. Germline assignment: CDR1 MNHEY and CDR2 SMNVEV (reference sequence). V was clipped by 6 bases and J by 2 bases; unmatched bases: 4. CDR3 length equals 14 residues. The CDR3 coding sequence is TGTGCCAGCAGCACAGACAGGGGCAATCAGCCCCAGCATTTT. Its protein product is CASSTDRGNQPQHF.

In DNA, the CDR3 is TGTGCCAGCAGCTTTGGGACAGGGGCAGATACGCAGTATTTT. Protein: CASSFGTGADTQYF. This sequence joins TRBV7-3 and TRBJ2-3, with 10 bases that match TRBD1. The CDR3 has 14 amino acids. V lost 3 bases to trimming and J lost 4 bases; unmatched junction nucleotides: 1. The germline V gene has CDR1 SGHTA and CDR2 FQGTGA.

The V call is TRBV28, the J call TRBJ1-4, with D perhaps matching TRBD1 (5 bases). V lost 4 bases and J 4 bases, leaving 16 bases between the germline ends. The germline gives CDR1 MDHEN, CDR2 SYDVKM. The CDR3 runs to 16 residues. CDR3 nucleotides: TGTGCCAGCAGTTCCCATCGACAGAGAAGTAATGAAAAACTGTTTTTT. Protein product: CASSSHRQRSNEKLFF.

The chain carries TRBV7-2 and TRBJ2-7; 13 bases match TRBD2. Germline V CDR1 and CDR2: SGHTA, FQGNSA. The CDR3 spans 15 residues. With V trimmed by 3 bases and J by 1 base, 0 bases remained unmatched. CDR3 in DNA: TGTGCCAGCAGCTTGGGACTAGCGGGGTCCTACGAGCAGTACTTC. Its protein is CASSLGLAGSYEQYF.